The source of this T cell receptor (beta chain) is a study of regulatory T cells in long-lasting Graves disease. Study outcomes and limitations: Favoring TRBV28, TRBJ1-2 and TRBJ2-5 was a feature seen in persistent disease.

CDR3 length: 15 amino acids. Germline V CDR1 and CDR2: SGHRS, YFSETQ. With 3 bases clipped from V and 5 bases from J, the junction kept 11 bases outside the gene matches. A word on this clonotype: Antigen: not known.

Noted time point: newly diagnosed GD, antithyroid drugs for less than 3 months. TCR sequences were obtained from RNA taken from PBMCs. It was an endocrinology department in Xi'an, China, that provided the patients. Sequencing libraries for TCR beta were prepared with iRepertoire HTBI primers and Arm-PCR of CDR3 regions. One entry per CDR3 protein results from TCRdb running MiXCR on the multiplex PCR reads. The sample has 400,000 to 500,000 distinct CDR3 sequences, 15% seen once. These same data were also listed under a study on T cells in Graves' hyperthyroidism and ophthalmopathy. Per that study: When the TCR CDR3 underwent first-round RT-PCR, the HTBI primer set was used.

This chain uses TRBV5-1 with TRBJ2-7, with 7 positions matching TRBD2. The TCR was taken from a woman aged 40 to 50 with Graves disease. This sample comprised peripheral blood mononuclear cells (PBMCs), obtained at new diagnosis, from a patient treated with antithyroid drugs. CDR3 DNA sequence: TGCGCCAGCAGCTCCAGTACGGGGGGTCTTGACGAGCAGTACTTC. The encoded protein is CASSSSTGGLDEQYF.